The present TCR beta chain was sequenced within a study of T-cell memory formation after mild COVID-19 (dated by TCRdb to about 2021). For context, the study as a whole: TCR sequence clusters from the two donors were largely donor specific. Longitudinal TCRalpha and TCRbeta repertoire sequencing tracked T-cell clones expanding and contracting after mild COVID-19 in a couple of donors. Two young, previously healthy adult volunteers, one female and one male, were included in the cohort.

The table lists this clonotype with a few counts. Its antigen remains undetermined. Per-base quality was not reported, and no clone a single base away is much larger than it. For sequencing, an Illumina NovaSeq 6000 was employed. Using 5'RACE with constant-segment primers, TCRalpha and TCRbeta cDNA libraries were constructed, with sample barcodes and unique molecular identifiers added in the process. Trizol reagent was used to extract RNA from every sample. Libraries were amplified in two PCR steps, with a second sample barcode and Illumina TruSeq adapters added in the second step. Libraries were sequenced on an Illumina NovaSeq with 2 x 150 bp paired-end reads. In the original analysis: Reads were demultiplexed and collapsed into UMI-guided consensus sequences with migec v1.2.7. Using mixcr v2.1.11, the UMI consensuses were aligned to TRA and TRB V and J templates and assembled into clonotypes. A clonotype was counted as expanded or contracted only when both edgeR and NoisET called the clonotype significant, with the noise models trained on biological replicates. edgeR calls used a false discovery rate-adjusted p below 0.01 and a log2 fold-change threshold of 1. As an exploratory analysis of dynamics, max-normalized trajectories of the 1000 most abundant clonotypes were examined with PCA combined with hierarchical clustering. Each responding clone was given a CD4 or CD8 phenotype based on the CD4+ and CD8+ repertoires, which had been sequenced separately. TCRdb handled the public reads itself, with Q25 trimming in fastp and clone calling in MiXCR, and kept productive beta chains. Rows matching on CDR3 protein sequence are summarized as one entry with the most common DNA and genes. It is TCRdb's table, rather than the study itself, that gives the V and J calls and clone size. The sample table lists about 150,000 distinct CDR3 sequences, almost 25% of them with a count of one. The ten largest make up roughly a quarter of the sample.

Beyond this particular receptor, the publication reports: Some responding clones were detected in pre-infection memory, suggesting pre-existing cross-reactive memory T cells joined the SARS-CoV-2 response. Whether the second-wave clones peaking on day 37 were SARS-CoV-2 specific was not confirmed. Only a couple of mild cases were covered in the study, and larger cohorts including severe cases with pre-infection samples were considered necessary. Clones contracting from day 15 to 85 had balanced CD4/CD8 phenotypes, while a second wave expanding from day 15 to 37 was biased towards CD4+. Contracting CD4+ clones appeared mostly in the CM and EM memory subsets, whereas CD8+ clones were enriched in EMRA.

Germline trimming: 5 bases from V, 10 bases from J; junction bases outside gene matches: 8. Including cysteine and phenylalanine, the CDR3 has 15 amino acids. Only the CDR3 region is kept as DNA, spanning 45 bases read in frame from base 1. For CDR1 and CDR2, the germline V gene (reference sequence) lists SEHNR and FQNEAQ. Ficoll-Paque density gradient centrifugation was the method used to isolate PBMCs. The source of this sequence is an adult woman who had mild COVID-19 (a few samples of this study predate the infection). The sample titles of this study are shuffled in the database, so cell type and time point are left out; the donor was told from shared clones. This chain joins TRBV7-9 to TRBJ2-1, and TRBD2 matches 13 of the central bases. Sequencing was carried out using PBMCs or a T cell subset sorted from them (not recorded which). CDR3 reads: CASSPGLAGVYEQFF. The DNA sequence is TGTGCCAGCAGCCCCGGACTAGCGGGAGTGTACGAGCAGTTCTTC.